This is a list of T cell receptor beta chains from one sample in a study of beta chain features in type 1 diabetes. Sequencing was performed with immunoSEQ multiplex PCR; in TCRdb, only in-frame clones are kept and a portion is missing. The sample holds 310,000 or so clones; approximately 8% are singletons and the top ten take around 0.44%. The sequencing input was central memory CD4+ T cells from blood. The receptors come from a woman aged 18-29 years in good health. CDR3s include the opening cysteine and the closing phenylalanine or tryptophan. A D gene is named only where the DNA matches it firmly. Clone size appears in some rows only: once, few, many, or a class for an expanded clone.

J gene: TRBJ2-5; D gene: TRBD2; V gene: TRBV11-2; clone size: many; CDR3 length: 15; CDR3 DNA: TGTGCCAGCGGTGGACTAGCGGGAGTTGGAGAGACCCAGTACTTC; CDR3 protein: CASGGLAGVGETQYF
J gene: TRBJ2-7; D gene: NA; V gene: TRBV18; clone size: few; CDR3 length: 15; CDR3 DNA: TGTGCCAGCTCACCACAAGGGGACACCTCCTACGAGCAGTACTTC; CDR3 protein: CASSPQGDTSYEQYF
J gene: TRBJ2-3; D gene: TRBD2; V gene: TRBV7-9; clone size: NA; CDR3 length: 16; CDR3 DNA: TGTGCCAGCAGCTTAGGGGGACTAGCGAGCACAGATACGCAGTATTTT; CDR3 protein: CASSLGGLASTDTQYF
J gene: TRBJ2-5; D gene: TRBD1; V gene: TRBV9; clone size: NA; CDR3 length: 15; CDR3 DNA: TGTGCCAGCAGCGTAATCCCGGGACAGGGGGAGACCCAGTACTTC; CDR3 protein: CASSVIPGQGETQYF
J gene: TRBJ1-5; D gene: NA; V gene: TRBV6-1; clone size: NA; CDR3 length: 17; CDR3 DNA: TGTGCCAGCAGTGAAATGGCCCAAGGTCTACTCAATCAGCCCCAGCATTTT; CDR3 protein: CASSEMAQGLLNQPQHF
J gene: TRBJ1-1; D gene: TRBD1; V gene: TRBV28; clone size: few; CDR3 length: 14; CDR3 DNA: TGTGCCAGCAGCCCTTGGACAGGGGGACAAGGGGCTTTCTTT; CDR3 protein: CASSPWTGGQGAFF
J gene: TRBJ2-1; D gene: NA; V gene: TRBV2; clone size: NA; CDR3 length: 15; CDR3 DNA: TGTGCCAGCAGTGAAGACAGGAGCTCCTACAATGAGCAGTTCTTC; CDR3 protein: CASSEDRSSYNEQFF
J gene: TRBJ1-2; D gene: NA; V gene: TRBV7-9; clone size: few; CDR3 length: 13; CDR3 DNA: TGTGCCAGCAGCTTAGGGGCCGAATATGGCTACACCTTC; CDR3 protein: CASSLGAEYGYTF
J gene: TRBJ2-1; D gene: TRBD2; V gene: TRBV5-4; clone size: NA; CDR3 length: 15; CDR3 DNA: TGTGCCAGCACCGGGGCGGGAGGGCGATACAATGAGCAGTTCTTC; CDR3 protein: CASTGAGGRYNEQFF
J gene: TRBJ2-5; D gene: NA; V gene: TRBV5-4; clone size: few; CDR3 length: 14; CDR3 DNA: TGTGCCAGCAGCCACTCTAGCTCCGTGGAGACCCAGTACTTC; CDR3 protein: CASSHSSSVETQYF
J gene: TRBJ2-3; D gene: TRBD2; V gene: TRBV4-3; clone size: NA; CDR3 length: 17; CDR3 DNA: TGCGCCAGCAGCCCGGCACCGGGACTAGCCCTTACAGATACGCAGTATTTT; CDR3 protein: CASSPAPGLALTDTQYF
J gene: TRBJ1-1; D gene: NA; V gene: TRBV23-1; clone size: NA; CDR3 length: 13; CDR3 DNA: TGCGCCAGCAGTCAATCAGGGGGCACTGAAGCTTTCTTT; CDR3 protein: CASSQSGGTEAFF
J gene: TRBJ2-1; D gene: TRBD2; V gene: TRBV16; clone size: many; CDR3 length: 15; CDR3 DNA: TGTGCCAGCAGCCAAGGGCTAGCGGTCTACAATGAGCAGTTCTTC; CDR3 protein: CASSQGLAVYNEQFF
J gene: TRBJ1-5; D gene: NA; V gene: TRBV5-6; clone size: NA; CDR3 length: 15; CDR3 DNA: TGTGCCAGCAGCCCACACCCTCGCGGAGATCAGCCCCAGCATTTT; CDR3 protein: CASSPHPRGDQPQHF
J gene: TRBJ1-4; D gene: NA; V gene: TRBV10-3; clone size: NA; CDR3 length: 13; CDR3 DNA: TGTGCCAGTAGACAGACAACTAATGAAAAACTGTTTTTT; CDR3 protein: CASRQTTNEKLFF
J gene: TRBJ2-7; D gene: NA; V gene: TRBV5-6; clone size: NA; CDR3 length: 11; CDR3 DNA: TGTGCCAGCAGCCTCGGCGGCGAGCAGTACTTC; CDR3 protein: CASSLGGEQYF
J gene: TRBJ2-2; D gene: NA; V gene: TRBV4-3; clone size: many; CDR3 length: 17; CDR3 DNA: TGCGCCAGCAGCAAGGACTACCTCAACCTGGACACCGGGGAGCTGTTTTTT; CDR3 protein: CASSKDYLNLDTGELFF
J gene: TRBJ1-1; D gene: NA; V gene: TRBV7-9; clone size: few; CDR3 length: 14; CDR3 DNA: TGTGCCAGCAGCTTAGTAGTAGGGAGCACTGAAGCTTTCTTT; CDR3 protein: CASSLVVGSTEAFF